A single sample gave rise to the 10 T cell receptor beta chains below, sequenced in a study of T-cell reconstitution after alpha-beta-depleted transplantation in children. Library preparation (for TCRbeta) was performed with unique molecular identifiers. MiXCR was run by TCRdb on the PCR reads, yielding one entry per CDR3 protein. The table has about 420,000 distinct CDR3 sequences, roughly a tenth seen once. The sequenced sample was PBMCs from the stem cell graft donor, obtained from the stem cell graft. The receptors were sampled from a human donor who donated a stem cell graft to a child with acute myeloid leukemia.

The CDR3 here is CASSSLTEREAFF. CDR3 sequence (DNA): TGTGCCAGCAGTAGTTTAACAGAAAGAGAAGCTTTCTTT. The V call is TRBV27, the J call TRBJ1-1; D not certain. Germline V gene lookup returns CDR1 MNHEY and CDR2 SMNVEV (reference sequence). The CDR3 is made up of 13 amino acids. Trimming cost V 5 bases and J 8 bases, with 15 bases left between them.

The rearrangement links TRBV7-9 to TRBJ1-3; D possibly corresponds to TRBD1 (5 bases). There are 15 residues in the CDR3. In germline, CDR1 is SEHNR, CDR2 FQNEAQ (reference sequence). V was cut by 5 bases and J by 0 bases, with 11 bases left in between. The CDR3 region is CASSPTASSGNTIYF. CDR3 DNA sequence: TGTGCCAGCAGCCCGACAGCTAGCTCTGGAAACACCATATATTTT.

In DNA form, the CDR3 reads TGCAGTGCTAGAGATAGCGGAGGGAATGAAAAACTGTTTTTT. Translated, it gives CSARDSGGNEKLFF. The chain combines TRBV20-1 with TRBJ1-4; D is unclear. The germline V gene has CDR1 DFQATT and CDR2 SNEGSKA (reference sequence). The CDR3 runs 14 residues. Between the trimmed V and J ends, which lost 0 bases and 5 bases, there was a span of 10 bases.

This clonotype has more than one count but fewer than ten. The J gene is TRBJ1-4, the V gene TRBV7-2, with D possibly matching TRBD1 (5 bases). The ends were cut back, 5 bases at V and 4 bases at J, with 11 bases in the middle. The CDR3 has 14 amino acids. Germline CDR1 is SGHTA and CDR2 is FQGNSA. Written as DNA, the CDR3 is TGTGCCAGCAGCACAGACAGCTATAATGAAAAACTGTTTTTT. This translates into CASSTDSYNEKLFF.

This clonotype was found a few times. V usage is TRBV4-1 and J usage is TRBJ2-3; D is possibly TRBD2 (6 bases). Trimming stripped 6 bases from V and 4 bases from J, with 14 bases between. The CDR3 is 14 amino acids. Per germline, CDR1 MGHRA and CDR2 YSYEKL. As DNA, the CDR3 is TGCGCCAGCAGGGCCGCGGGGACCGCAGATACGCAGTATTTT. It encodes CASRAAGTADTQYF.

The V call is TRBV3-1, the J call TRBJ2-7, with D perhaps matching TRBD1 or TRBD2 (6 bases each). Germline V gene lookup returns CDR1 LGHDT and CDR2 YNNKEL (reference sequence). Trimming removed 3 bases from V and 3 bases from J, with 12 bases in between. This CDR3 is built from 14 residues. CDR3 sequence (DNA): TGTGCCAGCAGCCACTCCGGGGGCCGCTACGAGCAGTACGTC. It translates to CASSHSGGRYEQYV.

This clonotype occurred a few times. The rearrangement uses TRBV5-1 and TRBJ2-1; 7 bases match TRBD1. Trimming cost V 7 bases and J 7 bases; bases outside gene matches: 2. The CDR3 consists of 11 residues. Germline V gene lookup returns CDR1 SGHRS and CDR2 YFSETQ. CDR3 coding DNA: TGCGCCAGCGCACAGGGGAATGAGCAGTTCTTC. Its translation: CASAQGNEQFF.

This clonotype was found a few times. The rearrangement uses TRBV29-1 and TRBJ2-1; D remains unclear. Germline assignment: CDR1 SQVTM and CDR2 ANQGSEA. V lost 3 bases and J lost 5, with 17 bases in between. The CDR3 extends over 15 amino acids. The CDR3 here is CSVDFALALNNEQFF. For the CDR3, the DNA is TGCAGCGTTGATTTTGCGTTGGCACTTAACAATGAGCAGTTCTTC.

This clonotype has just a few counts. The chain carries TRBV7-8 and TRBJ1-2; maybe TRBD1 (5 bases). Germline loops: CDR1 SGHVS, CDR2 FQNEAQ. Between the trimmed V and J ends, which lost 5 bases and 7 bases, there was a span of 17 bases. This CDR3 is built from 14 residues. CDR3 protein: CASSPGGREGGYTF. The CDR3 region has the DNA TGTGCCAGCAGCCCCGGAGGCAGGGAGGGTGGCTACACCTTC.

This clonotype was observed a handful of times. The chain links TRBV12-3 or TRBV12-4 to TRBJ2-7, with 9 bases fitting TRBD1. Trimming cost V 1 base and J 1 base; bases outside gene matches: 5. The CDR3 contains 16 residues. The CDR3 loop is CASSLGSGTGSYEQYF. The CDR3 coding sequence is TGTGCCAGCAGTTTAGGTTCCGGGACAGGGTCCTACGAGCAGTACTTC.